A selection of T cell receptor beta chains follows, all from one sample in a study of cytomegalovirus exposure and HLA in healthy donors. The data were produced by immunoSEQ multiplex PCR, yet TCRdb's version contains in-frame clones alone and is incomplete. The data contain about 200,000 clones, approximately 81% of them singletons. The source material was PBMCs. The receptors were gathered from a young man in good health and CMV-seronegative. CDR3s include the opening cysteine and the closing phenylalanine or tryptophan. D genes are given only for firm matches. Clone size appears in some rows only: once, few, many, or a class for an expanded clone.

D: -; V: TRBV4-1; size: once; J: TRBJ2-6; DNA: TGCGCCAGCAGTCCTACTCCGATTTCCTCCGGGGCCAACGTCCTGACTTTC; CDR3: CASSPTPISSGANVLTF
D: -; V: TRBV4-3; size: -; J: TRBJ2-3; DNA: TGCGCCAGCAGCCAAGGCCTCGGGGGACCCTACACAGATACGCAGTATTTT; CDR3: CASSQGLGGPYTDTQYF
D: TRBD1; V: TRBV6-5; size: -; J: TRBJ2-5; DNA: TGTGCCAGCAGTCTACAGGGGAACCAAGAGACCCAGTACTTC; CDR3: CASSLQGNQETQYF
D: -; V: TRBV2; size: -; J: TRBJ1-2; DNA: TGTGCCAGCAGGACAGATAGTTCTATGGGCTACACCTTC; CDR3: CASRTDSSMGYTF
D: TRBD1; V: TRBV27; size: -; J: TRBJ2-1; DNA: TGTGCCAGCAGCTGGACAGGCAATGAGCAGTTCTTC; CDR3: CASSWTGNEQFF
D: TRBD1; V: TRBV4-1; size: -; J: TRBJ2-7; DNA: TGCGCCAGCAGCCGAGAACCCCGCCGGGACAGGGCCTACGAGCAGTACTTC; CDR3: CASSREPRRDRAYEQYF
D: -; V: TRBV7-3; size: -; J: TRBJ2-3; DNA: TGTGCCAGCAGCCCGTACCCCCCGACTGTTGGGACAGATACGCAGTATTTT; CDR3: CASSPYPPTVGTDTQYF
D: -; V: TRBV5-1; size: -; J: TRBJ2-7; DNA: TGCGCCAGCAGCTCGGAGGGAAGCTACGAGCAGTACTTC; CDR3: CASSSEGSYEQYF
D: TRBD1; V: TRBV6-5; size: -; J: TRBJ2-7; DNA: TGTGCCAGCAGTGAAGTTTGGGACAGAGAGCAGTACTTC; CDR3: CASSEVWDREQYF
D: -; V: TRBV6-1; size: -; J: TRBJ1-5; DNA: TGTGCCAGCAGTGAAGCGTCTGGACAGAGTCAGCCCCAGCATTTT; CDR3: CASSEASGQSQPQHF
D: -; V: TRBV5-4; size: -; J: TRBJ2-1; DNA: TGTGCCAGCAGCTTGCTGGGGGCAGGGAATGAGCAGTTCTTC; CDR3: CASSLLGAGNEQFF
D: TRBD1; V: TRBV2; size: -; J: TRBJ1-1; DNA: TGTGCCAGCAGTGACTATGGGACAGGCATAGCTTTCTTT; CDR3: CASSDYGTGIAFF
D: -; V: TRBV19; size: -; J: TRBJ1-2; DNA: TGTGCCAGTAGTCTGCCGGGGTCCTATGGCTACACCTTC; CDR3: CASSLPGSYGYTF
D: -; V: TRBV10-3; size: -; J: TRBJ1-5; DNA: TGTGCCATCAGGGACAGCTATAATCAGCCCCAGCATTTT; CDR3: CAIRDSYNQPQHF
D: -; V: TRBV6-5; size: -; J: TRBJ1-2; DNA: TGTGCCAGCAGTTACAGACAGGACTATGGCTACACCTTC; CDR3: CASSYRQDYGYTF
D: TRBD2; V: TRBV18; size: -; J: TRBJ2-5; DNA: TGTGCCAGCTCACCACAGGCTAGCGGGGGGCAGGGGGGAGAGACCCAGTACTTC; CDR3: CASSPQASGGQGGETQYF
D: TRBD2; V: TRBV6-5; size: -; J: TRBJ2-5; DNA: TGTGCCAGCAGTGGGGGACTAGCGGATAAGACCCAGTACTTC; CDR3: CASSGGLADKTQYF
D: -; V: TRBV28; size: -; J: TRBJ2-1; DNA: TGTGCCAGCAGTTACAGTACAGGGTCCAGCTCCTACAATGAGCAGTTCTTC; CDR3: CASSYSTGSSSYNEQFF
D: -; V: TRBV2; size: -; J: TRBJ1-1; DNA: TGTGCCAGCAGTGCTGACATGAACACTGAAGCTTTCTTT; CDR3: CASSADMNTEAFF
D: -; V: TRBV7-2; size: -; J: TRBJ1-2; DNA: TGTGCCAGCAGCTTAACGGAGGACAGCCTTAACTATGGCTACACCTTC; CDR3: CASSLTEDSLNYGYTF
D: TRBD2; V: TRBV9; size: -; J: TRBJ2-1; DNA: TGTGCCAGCAGCGTAGCCCTAGCGGGGGGGTGGGACAATGAGCAGTTCTTC; CDR3: CASSVALAGGWDNEQFF
D: -; V: TRBV11-3; size: -; J: TRBJ2-1; DNA: TGTGCCAGCAGCCCTTCGAGGGGGTACAATGAGCAGTTCTTC; CDR3: CASSPSRGYNEQFF
D: TRBD1; V: TRBV7-2; size: -; J: TRBJ2-5; DNA: TGTGCCAGCAGCTTAGAACAGGGGGTTGGAGAGACCCAGTACTTC; CDR3: CASSLEQGVGETQYF